This T cell receptor beta chain was profiled in a study of cytomegalovirus exposure and HLA in healthy donors. The PCR was carried out with 60 Vbeta primers and 13 Jbeta primers. TCRdb's table, derived via immunoSEQ multiplex PCR, lists solely in-frame clones and lacks some. The repertoire consists of 100,000 to 150,000 clones, with roughly 18% occurring once and the leading ten covering approximately 2.6%. The V gene end was trimmed by 2 bases and the J gene end by 1 base; junction bases not matched to a gene: 10. This CDR3 region has 18 residues. Germline CDR1 reads MGHRA; CDR2 reads YSYEKL. Sequencing was performed on PBMCs. This receptor was taken from a female donor in good health and CMV-seropositive. The rearrangement links TRBV4-1 to TRBJ1-5, with 8 bases matching TRBD1. The CDR3 DNA follows: TGCGCCAGCAGCCAAACGGTCAGGGGGCCCGTGAGCAATCAGCCCCAGCATTTT. Residues: CASSQTVRGPVSNQPQHF.